This TCR beta chain is from a study of blood T cell repertoires in COVID-19. On the study more broadly: Specimens from acute and convalescent COVID-19 originated in the United States, Italy and Spain. Sources were T cells, B-cell-depleted T cells, or PBMCs; the material itself was cDNA or gDNA.

This clone turned up a few times. Per the authors' pipeline: Reference gene primer amplification yielded estimated nucleated cell counts. Only in-frame clones appear in the TCRdb table, and some are missing; sequencing was by immunoSEQ multiplex PCR. That table supplies the V and J calls and clone size; D and trimming were determined from the DNA. The repertoire includes tens of thousands of clones, roughly 79% of them detected once, and 15% to 20% sits in the top ten. The CDR3 loop spans 18 amino acids. In germline, CDR1 is PRHDT, CDR2 FYEKMQ (reference sequence). Unmatched junction bases numbered 5, after V lost 0 bases and J lost 0 bases.

The material sequenced was peripheral blood. The genes are TRBV13 and TRBJ2-3; 11 bases fit TRBD2. This clonotype was obtained from a human donor in a cohort sampled during active COVID-19. Written as DNA, the CDR3 is TGTGCCAGCAGCTTAGGTCTAGCGGGGGGATCTAGCACAGATACGCAGTATTTT. This codes for CASSLGLAGGSSTDTQYF.